Each of the 29 T cell receptor beta chains below was sequenced from the same sample in a study of cytomegalovirus exposure and HLA in healthy donors. Vbeta (60) and Jbeta (13) primers were used in the PCR. The protocol was immunoSEQ multiplex PCR, while the TCRdb copy is restricted to in-frame clones and leaves out a portion. The table has more than 95,000 clones, 80% seen once. Sequenced material: PBMCs. These receptors came from a man aged 25-45 years in good health and CMV-seropositive.

The chain joins TRBV27 to TRBJ2-5; the D gene is possibly TRBD2 (10 bases). The CDR3 totals 17 residues. CDR1 is MNHEY, CDR2 SMNVEV, per germline (reference sequence). The V and J ends lost 3 bases and 5 bases respectively, with 22 bases between them. The CDR3 is CASSFRLAGDRAETQYF. In DNA, the CDR3 is TGTGCCAGCAGTTTTCGGCTAGCGGGGGACAGGGCGGAGACCCAGTACTTC.

CDR3 nucleotide sequence: TGCAGCGTTGGGGGCTCGACAGGGGAGGGGAGGAACACTGAAGCTTTCTTT. As protein: CSVGGSTGEGRNTEAFF. This chain joins TRBV29-1 and TRBJ1-1, with 8 bases identical to TRBD1. This CDR3 contains 17 residues. J was trimmed by 1 base and V by 4 bases; bases with no gene match: 14. Germline loops: CDR1 SQVTM, CDR2 ANQGSEA.

This chain joins TRBV19 and TRBJ2-3; a possible D gene is TRBD2 (5 bases). Deletions cut 3 bases from V and 3 bases from J, with 16 bases between. Germline V lookup: CDR1 LNHDA, CDR2 SQIVND (reference sequence). The length of the CDR3 is 16 residues. The CDR3 loop reads CASSIGSLGGTDTQYF. The CDR3 bases are TGTGCCAGTAGTATTGGGAGCTTGGGCGGAACAGATACGCAGTATTTT. Drawing the rest from reference TRBV19 and TRBJ2-3, the complete variable domain is DGGITQSPKYLFRKEGQNVTLSCEQNLNHDAMYWYRQDPGQGLRLIYYSQIVNDFQKGDIAEGYSVSREKKESFPLTVTSAQKNPTAFYLCASSIGSLGGTDTQYFGPGTRLTVL.

There are a few counts of this clone. The V gene is TRBV5-1, the J gene TRBJ2-7; D possibly corresponds to TRBD1 (6 bases). The CDR3 spans 13 residues. From germline, CDR1 is SGHRS and CDR2 YFSETQ. The ends were cut back, 4 bases at V and 3 bases at J, with 11 bases in the middle. CDR3 in amino acids: CASSLGTYYEQYF. The CDR3 DNA follows: TGCGCCAGCAGCCTAGGGACATACTACGAGCAGTACTTC.

J is TRBJ1-5 and V is TRBV19, with D tentatively TRBD1 (5 bases). Between the trimmed V and J ends, which lost 5 bases and 0 bases, there was a span of 11 bases. Germline V lookup: CDR1 LNHDA, CDR2 SQIVND (reference sequence). This CDR3 spans 15 amino acids. The CDR3 DNA reads TGTGCCAGTAGTGGAGGGGTCCATAGCAATCAGCCCCAGCATTTT. Its protein product is CASSGGVHSNQPQHF.

V is TRBV28 and J is TRBJ2-5; TRBD2 is a possible D gene (6 bases). V dropped 3 bases and J dropped 4 bases, with 18 bases sitting between them. CDR3 length equals 16 residues. The germline V gene has CDR1 MDHEN and CDR2 SYDVKM. The CDR3 DNA is TGTGCCAGCAGTTTTGAAGGGACTGCTGTGGCAGAGACCCAGTACTTC. Translation gives CASSFEGTAVAETQYF.

This chain links TRBV10-2 with TRBJ1-5, with 9 bases that match TRBD1. The germline gives CDR1 WSHSY, CDR2 SAAADI. The trim removed 4 bases at V and 7 bases at J, leaving 11 bases unmatched. The CDR3 runs to 16 residues. The CDR3 DNA is TGCGCCAGCAGTGGGGACAGGGTGAACTATCTACAGCCCCAGCATTTT. As protein: CASSGDRVNYLQPQHF.

This clone was picked up a small number of times. The rearrangement joins TRBV7-3 to TRBJ1-1; D not resolved. The CDR3 runs 14 residues. From germline, CDR1 is SGHTA and CDR2 FQGTGA. Trimming shortened V by 5 bases and J by 1 base, and 11 bases separated the two germline ends. This CDR3 is CASSAGGPNTEAFF. The CDR3 DNA follows: TGTGCCAGCAGCGCTGGAGGGCCGAACACTGAAGCTTTCTTT.

This chain joins TRBV9 and TRBJ2-6; D gene ambiguous. V was cut by 4 bases and J by 4 bases, with 9 bases left in between. The CDR3 runs 14 residues. Germline CDR1 SGDLS, CDR2 YYNGEE. CDR3 sequence reads: CASSPRKGANVLTF. DNA of the CDR3: TGTGCCAGCAGCCCGAGGAAGGGGGCCAACGTCCTGACTTTC.

This sequence joins TRBV10-1 and TRBJ1-1, with 7 bases that match TRBD1. V lost 6 bases to trimming and J lost 4 bases; unmatched junction nucleotides: 8. The germline gives CDR1 WNHNN, CDR2 SYGVQD (reference sequence). The CDR3 length is 14 residues. The CDR3 DNA reads TGCGCCAGCAGACCAAGACAGGGATCCACTGAAGCTTTCTTT. It yields the protein CASRPRQGSTEAFF.

This clone has a handful of counts. The CDR3 nucleotides read TGTGCCGGGGTAGGGGGCGACTATGGCTACACCTTC. Its protein is CAGVGGDYGYTF. The chain employs TRBV30 and TRBJ1-2; 7 bases are shared with TRBD1. CDR1 and CDR2 from the germline V gene are GTSNPN and SVGIG (reference sequence). The junction had 6 bases not matched to a gene; V was cut back by 8 bases and J by 3 bases. The CDR3 totals 12 residues. The entire variable domain, with the rest obtained from reference TRBV30 and TRBJ1-2, is as follows: SQTIHQWPATLVQPVGSPLSLECTVEGTSNPNLYWYRQAAGRGLQLLFYSVGIGQISSEVPQNLSASRPQDRQFILSSKKLLLSDSGFYLCAGVGGDYGYTFGSGTRLTVV.

The V call is TRBV2, the J call TRBJ2-4; 9 positions agree with TRBD2. The CDR3 length is 17 residues. CDR1 is SNHLY, CDR2 FYNNEI, per germline. The V segment lost 0 bases and the J segment 1 base; nucleotides outside the gene matches: 4. CDR3 amino acids: CASSEARGGGAKNIQYF. The CDR3 DNA reads as TGTGCCAGCAGTGAAGCGCGGGGGGGTGGTGCCAAAAACATTCAGTACTTC.

The genes are TRBV4-1 and TRBJ2-3; 10 bases agree with TRBD2. J gave up 3 bases and V 0 bases, and 9 bases lay outside the gene matches. CDR3 size: 18 residues. CDR1 is MGHRA and CDR2 is YSYEKL in the germline V gene. The CDR3 loop is CASSQDDRAGGQTDTQYF. CDR3 coding DNA: TGCGCCAGCAGCCAAGATGATAGAGCGGGGGGGCAGACAGATACGCAGTATTTT.

The V gene is TRBV2, the J gene TRBJ2-1, with unresolved D. Trimming shortened V by 1 base and J by 4 bases, and 8 bases separated the two germline ends. There are 14 residues in the CDR3. Germline V gene sequence: CDR1 SNHLY, CDR2 FYNNEI. The CDR3 DNA is TGTGCCAGCAGTGAAGGGGCAGTATACAATGAGCAGTTCTTC. Its protein is CASSEGAVYNEQFF.

The chain couples TRBV4-1 to TRBJ2-7; the match to TRBD2 covers 7 bases. The V gene end was trimmed by 0 bases and the J gene end by 4 bases; junction bases not matched to a gene: 9. The CDR3 consists of 16 residues. Germline CDR1 MGHRA, CDR2 YSYEKL. In DNA, the CDR3 is TGCGCCAGCAGCCAAGAGTGGGGCGGGGGTGCGTACGAGCAGTACTTC. Amino acids: CASSQEWGGGAYEQYF.

The CDR3 DNA follows: TGTGCCAGCAGTTCCGGGGGGTACTATGGCTACACCTTC. Amino acid sequence: CASSSGGYYGYTF. The chain links TRBV2 to TRBJ1-2; weak D call: TRBD1 (5 bases). The V end was cut by 5 bases, the J end by 3 bases, with 10 bases between. CDR1 is SNHLY and CDR2 is FYNNEI in the germline V gene. CDR3 length equals 13 residues. Full variable domain (rest looked up from reference TRBV2 and TRBJ1-2): EPEVTQTPSHQVTQMGQEVILRCVPISNHLYFYWYRQILGQKVEFLVSFYNNEISEKSEIFDDQFSVERPDGSNFTLKIRSTKLEDSAMYFCASSSGGYYGYTFGSGTRLTVV.

This clone was picked up a small number of times. The V call is TRBV14, the J call TRBJ1-6; 9 bases match TRBD1. V was clipped by 0 bases and J by 7 bases; unmatched bases: 4. Germline V lookup: CDR1 SGHDN, CDR2 FVKESK. CDR3 length: 16 residues. CDR3 nucleotide sequence: TGTGCCAGCAGCCAAGAAACAGGGGGCGCGAATTCACCCCTCCACTTT. It codes for CASSQETGGANSPLHF.

V is TRBV4-1 and J is TRBJ2-5; D is perhaps TRBD2 (5 bases). The V end lost 1 base, the J end lost 5 bases, and 11 bases lay between the germline ends. This CDR3 has 14 residues. The germline V gene has CDR1 MGHRA and CDR2 YSYEKL. Written as DNA, the CDR3 is TGCGCCAGCAGCCAAGTGGTCGGCGGGGAGACCCAGTACTTC. This codes for CASSQVVGGETQYF.

This clone has more than one count but fewer than ten. The V gene is TRBV6-1, the J gene TRBJ1-1; D gene unclear. V dropped 5 bases and J dropped 0 bases, with 13 bases sitting between them. CDR1 is MNHNS and CDR2 is SASEGT in the germline V gene. The length of the CDR3 is 15 residues. CDR3 in amino acids: CASSFLGDMNTEAFF. CDR3 in DNA: TGTGCCAGCAGTTTCCTCGGCGACATGAACACTGAAGCTTTCTTT.

V and J are TRBV7-9 and TRBJ2-7, with D perhaps matching TRBD1 (5 bases). This CDR3 is built from 16 residues. With 5 bases removed from V and 4 bases from J, the gap between germline ends came to 21 bases. Germline assignment: CDR1 SEHNR and CDR2 FQNEAQ (reference sequence). In DNA, the CDR3 is TGTGCCAGCAGCCCCCCCATGGCAGGGTGGGCTTACGAGCAGTACTTC. This translates into CASSPPMAGWAYEQYF.

The chain couples TRBV2 to TRBJ2-5; 9 bases fit TRBD2. Germline loops: CDR1 SNHLY, CDR2 FYNNEI. There are 14 residues in the CDR3. Unmatched junction bases numbered 6, after V lost 5 bases and J lost 5 bases. The CDR3 here is CASSSGGLQETQYF. The DNA for the CDR3 is TGTGCCAGCAGTAGCGGGGGGTTGCAGGAGACCCAGTACTTC.

The rearrangement joins TRBV30 to TRBJ1-2; TRBD1 aligns across 10 bases. This CDR3 region has 19 residues. CDR1 and CDR2 (germline): GTSNPN, SVGIG (reference sequence). The junction had 24 bases not matched to a gene; V was cut back by 4 bases and J by 7 bases. Here the CDR3 reads CAWTPQGPGQGWGFGGYTF. The CDR3, as DNA: TGTGCCTGGACCCCCCAGGGGCCGGGACAGGGGTGGGGATTCGGTGGCTACACCTTC.

This clone occurred many times. This chain links TRBV30 with TRBJ1-2; TRBD1 matches 12 bases. Germline V CDR1 and CDR2: GTSNPN, SVGIG (reference sequence). The ends lost 2 bases at V and 4 bases at J; junction bases unmatched: 5. The CDR3 is 15 amino acids. In nucleotides, the CDR3 is TGTGCCTGGAGTCGGGGACAGGGGGCGACCTATGGCTACACCTTC. Translation gives CAWSRGQGATYGYTF.

The chain links TRBV11-1 to TRBJ1-1, with no clear D. The V and J ends lost 6 bases and 11 bases respectively, with 16 bases between them. CDR3 length equals 12 residues. Germline V gene lookup returns CDR1 SGHAT and CDR2 FQDESV (reference sequence). CDR3 loop: CASSHLAGWAFF. DNA of the CDR3: TGTGCCAGCAGTCACTTAGCGGGTTGGGCTTTCTTT.

This clone was picked up a small number of times. The CDR3 spells CAWRRDYMGHLNTEAFF. In nucleotides, the CDR3 is TGTGCCTGGAGAAGGGATTATATGGGGCACTTGAACACTGAAGCTTTCTTT. The gene calls are TRBV30 and TRBJ1-1; a possible D gene is TRBD1 (5 bases). Germline V lookup: CDR1 GTSNPN, CDR2 SVGIG (reference sequence). Trimming removed 3 bases at V and 0 bases at J, with 20 bases between. The CDR3 is 17 amino acids. Variable domain in full (rest from reference TRBV30 and TRBJ1-1): SQTIHQWPATLVQPVGSPLSLECTVEGTSNPNLYWYRQAAGRGLQLLFYSVGIGQISSEVPQNLSASRPQDRQFILSSKKLLLSDSGFYLCAWRRDYMGHLNTEAFFGQGTRLTVV.

This clone was found once. The rearrangement links TRBV27 to TRBJ2-1; 11 nucleotides line up with TRBD1. CDR1 is MNHEY and CDR2 is SMNVEV in the germline V gene (reference sequence). Unmatched junction bases numbered 9, after V lost 2 bases and J lost 9 bases. The CDR3 consists of 16 residues. CDR3 DNA sequence: TGTGCCAGCAGTTTAGTCGCGGGACAGGGGGTAGGTGAGCAGTTCTTC. Translation gives CASSLVAGQGVGEQFF.

This rearrangement joins TRBV5-1 to TRBJ2-1; 9 positions agree with TRBD1. Unmatched junction bases numbered 6, after V lost 4 bases and J lost 4 bases. Germline-derived CDR1 and CDR2 are SGHRS and YFSETQ. The CDR3 consists of 15 residues. CDR3 sequence reads: CASSGTGLEYNEQFF. The CDR3 DNA is TGCGCCAGCAGCGGGACAGGGTTGGAGTACAATGAGCAGTTCTTC.

The table lists this clone with a count of one. The chain uses TRBV2 and TRBJ1-1, with TRBD1 identical over 8 bases. V shed 6 bases and J 3 bases; nucleotides not matched to a gene: 3. Germline loops: CDR1 SNHLY, CDR2 FYNNEI. The CDR3 runs 13 residues. Here the CDR3 DNA reads TGTGCCAGCAGACAGGGGGGGTACACTGAAGCTTTCTTT. Its protein is CASRQGGYTEAFF.

J is TRBJ2-2 and V is TRBV5-1; 10 bases are a match to TRBD2. Looked up from germline, CDR1 is SGHRS and CDR2 is YFSETQ. The V and J ends lost 0 bases and 2 bases, in that order; junction bases with no gene match: 7. CDR3 size: 18 residues. CDR3 residues: CASSLGPSGGSNTGELFF. DNA for the CDR3: TGCGCCAGCAGCTTGGGGCCTAGCGGGGGCTCCAACACCGGGGAGCTGTTTTTT.